The 26 T cell receptor beta chains below all came from one sample that was sequenced in a study of blood T cell repertoires in COVID-19. The method was immunoSEQ multiplex PCR; TCRdb's version includes in-frame clones alone and lacks a portion of them. The repertoire has about 270,000 clones, approximately 87% of them found once; the top ten carry approximately 9%. The specimen was peripheral blood. The receptors were sampled from a human donor in a cohort sampled during active COVID-19.

The V gene is TRBV6-5, the J gene TRBJ2-2, with D perhaps matching TRBD2 (6 bases). This CDR3 comprises 14 residues. Germline loops: CDR1 MNHEY, CDR2 SVGAGI. The germline V and J ends were trimmed by 5 bases and 2 bases, with 9 bases remaining between them. The CDR3 DNA sequence: TGTGCCAGCAGTACGGGACTCAACACCGGGGAGCTGTTTTTT. Translating it yields CASSTGLNTGELFF.

The rearrangement uses TRBV6-2 or TRBV6-3 and TRBJ1-2; a possible D gene is TRBD1 (6 bases). Germline-derived CDR1 and CDR2 are MNHEY and SVGEGT. Trimming took off 4 bases at V and 8 bases at J, with 20 bases between the two ends. There are 15 residues in the CDR3. The CDR3: CASSSNRVLVGGYTF. In DNA, the CDR3 is TGTGCCAGCAGTTCAAACAGGGTTTTGGTGGGCGGCTACACCTTC.

V usage is TRBV11-3 and J usage is TRBJ2-3; D gene unclear. The CDR3 runs 13 residues. The germline V gene encodes CDR1 SGHNT and CDR2 YENEEA. V lost 4 bases and J lost 2, with 7 bases in between. CDR3 sequence (DNA): TGTGCCAGCAGCTACGAGGCCACAGATACGCAGTATTTT. Translating it yields CASSYEATDTQYF.

This clone has only a few counts. The same CDR3 can be traced to other DNA sequences in this sample. The chain has TRBV28 and TRBJ2-5; 11 positions match TRBD2. The CDR3 runs 15 residues. Germline V gene data show CDR1 as MDHEN and CDR2 as SYDVKM. V trimming: 3 bases; J trimming: 2 bases; junction bases outside the gene matches: 2. CDR3: CASSFSSGGQETQYF. The CDR3 nucleotides read TGTGCCAGCAGTTTCTCTAGCGGGGGGCAAGAGACCCAGTACTTC. The complete variable domain, with remaining parts taken from reference TRBV28 and TRBJ2-5, reads DVKVTQSSRYLVKRTGEKVFLECVQDMDHENMFWYRQDPGLGLRLIYFSYDVKMKEKGDIPEGYSVSREKKERFSLILESASTNQTSMYLCASSFSSGGQETQYFGPGTRLLVL.

This clone has more than one count but fewer than ten. The chain uses TRBV6-2 or TRBV6-3 and TRBJ2-7, with 9 bases lining up with TRBD1. CDR3 size: 14 residues. Trimming cost V 5 bases and J 3 bases; bases outside gene matches: 5. Germline values: CDR1 MNHEY, CDR2 SVGEGT. DNA for the CDR3: TGTGCCAGCAGTGGGAAGACAGGGGGCTACGAGCAGTACTTC. Residues: CASSGKTGGYEQYF.

The chain uses TRBV18 and TRBJ2-3, with 9 bases identical to TRBD1. V was pared by 1 base and J by 4 bases, with 6 bases of the junction left unmatched. CDR1 and CDR2 (germline): KGHSH, LQKENI. The CDR3 consists of 16 residues. This CDR3 is CASSPLEGQGADTQYF. The CDR3 DNA follows: TGTGCCAGCTCACCACTTGAGGGACAGGGCGCAGATACGCAGTATTTT.

This chain connects TRBV4-1 to TRBJ2-6, with D uncertain. The CDR3 is made up of 17 amino acids. Germline-derived CDR1 and CDR2 are MGHRA and YSYEKL. The ends were cut back, 0 bases at V and 0 bases at J, with 9 bases in the middle. This CDR3 reads CASSQDPGLSGANVLTF. The CDR3 bases are TGCGCCAGCAGCCAAGATCCCGGTCTCTCTGGGGCCAACGTCCTGACTTTC.

The chain combines TRBV2 with TRBJ2-7; 7 nucleotides agree with TRBD1. V lost 5 bases and J lost 2; bases outside the gene matches: 6. The CDR3 contains 14 residues. Looked up from germline, CDR1 is SNHLY and CDR2 is FYNNEI. The CDR3 DNA is TGTGCCAGCAGTCCCGGGACAGAAACCTACGAGCAGTACTTC. The encoded protein is CASSPGTETYEQYF.

This chain links TRBV2 with TRBJ1-1, with TRBD1 as a possible D gene (6 bases). With 6 bases removed from V and 5 bases from J, the gap between germline ends came to 16 bases. The CDR3 totals 14 residues. Germline-derived CDR1 and CDR2 are SNHLY and FYNNEI. CDR3 in DNA: TGTGCCAGCAGGATAGACAGGTTCGGGACTGAAGCTTTCTTT. This sequence encodes CASRIDRFGTEAFF.

This clone was recorded once. The chain joins TRBV29-1 to TRBJ1-4; 9 bases are a match to TRBD1. J was trimmed by 5 bases and V by 7 bases; bases with no gene match: 8. Looked up from germline, CDR1 is SQVTM and CDR2 is ANQGSEA. The CDR3 is 14 amino acids. The CDR3 region has the DNA TGCAGCGGCCGGTTCGGGACAGGGAATGAAAAACTGTTTTTT. This sequence encodes CSGRFGTGNEKLFF.

The V gene is TRBV5-1, the J gene TRBJ2-7; perhaps TRBD1 as D (6 bases). Trimming took 4 bases from V and 4 from J, leaving 15 bases between them. Germline V gene sequence: CDR1 SGHRS, CDR2 YFSETQ. The CDR3 is made up of 14 amino acids. The CDR3 protein is CASSRGEQGYEQYF. In nucleotides, the CDR3 is TGCGCCAGCAGCCGAGGGGAACAGGGTTACGAGCAGTACTTC.

The chain has TRBV7-3 and TRBJ2-5; tentatively, D is TRBD2 (6 bases). The V end lost 0 bases, the J end lost 4 bases, and 6 bases lay between the germline ends. The CDR3 loop spans 13 amino acids. From germline, CDR1 is SGHTA and CDR2 FQGTGA. This CDR3 is CASSLTRGETQYF. The CDR3 region has the DNA TGTGCCAGCAGCTTAACGCGGGGAGAGACCCAGTACTTC.

The CDR3 sequence is CASSQKRCRDTSYRGGGYTF. As DNA, the CDR3 is TGTGCCAGCAGCCAGAAAAGGTGTCGGGACACCTCTTACCGAGGGGGTGGCTACACCTTC. The chain links TRBV3-1 (or the pseudogene TRBV3-2) to TRBJ1-2, with TRBD1 as a possible D gene (6 bases). This CDR3 contains 20 residues. Germline loops: CDR1 LGHDT, CDR2 YNNKEL (reference sequence). The V and J ends lost 3 bases and 7 bases respectively, with 33 bases between them.

The gene calls are TRBV5-6 and TRBJ2-1; TRBD2 is a possible D gene (5 bases). Deletions cut 6 bases from V and 0 bases from J, with 16 bases between. CDR1 and CDR2 (germline): SGHDT, YYEEEE. This CDR3 comprises 16 residues. CDR3 sequence reads: CASTPPAALSYNEQFF. In DNA form, the CDR3 reads TGTGCCAGCACCCCTCCAGCGGCCCTCTCCTACAATGAGCAGTTCTTC.

This rearrangement joins TRBV6-1 to TRBJ1-5, with unresolved D. The CDR3 loop spans 11 amino acids. V was trimmed by 1 base and J by 11 bases, leaving 6 bases between them. Germline CDR1 MNHNS, CDR2 SASEGT. CDR3 region: CASSEVGSQHF. The CDR3 DNA is TGTGCCAGCAGTGAAGTCGGTTCCCAGCATTTT.

V usage is TRBV11-2 and J usage is TRBJ2-2; D unclear. The V end lost 5 bases, the J end lost 6 bases, and 16 bases lay between the germline ends. There are 15 residues in the CDR3. Germline CDR1 and CDR2: SGHAT and FQNNGV. DNA for the CDR3: TGTGCCAGCAGCGTCGATAGAGTAGTATCCGGGGAGCTGTTTTTT. Protein sequence: CASSVDRVVSGELFF.

This clone was seen a single time. This chain connects TRBV14 to TRBJ2-1; TRBD2 is a possible D gene (5 bases). Per the germline V gene, CDR1 is SGHDN and CDR2 is FVKESK. Trimming took off 1 base at V and 4 bases at J, with 11 bases between the two ends. CDR3 length: 15 amino acids. Here the CDR3 reads CASSQGGSWYNEQFF. In nucleotides, the CDR3 is TGTGCCAGCAGCCAAGGAGGGAGTTGGTACAATGAGCAGTTCTTC. The full variable domain, its missing parts supplied by reference TRBV14 and TRBJ2-1, is EAGVTQFPSHSVIEKGQTVTLRCDPISGHDNLYWYRRVMGKEIKFLLHFVKESKQDESGMPNNRFLAERTGGTYSTLKVQPAELEDSGVYFCASSQGGSWYNEQFFGPGTRLTVL.

J is TRBJ1-2 and V is TRBV28; 7 bases are a match to TRBD1. Germline V lookup: CDR1 MDHEN, CDR2 SYDVKM. V lost 2 bases and J lost 4; bases outside the gene matches: 4. The CDR3 covers 14 residues. As DNA, the CDR3 is TGTGCCAGCAGTTTAGGGACAGCTGGCTATGGCTACACCTTC. Protein product: CASSLGTAGYGYTF.

The gene calls are TRBV5-6 and TRBJ1-2; D is uncertain. Germline loops: CDR1 SGHDT, CDR2 YYEEEE. The V end was cut by 0 bases, the J end by 0 bases, with 6 bases between. The CDR3 loop spans 14 amino acids. The DNA for the CDR3 is TGTGCCAGCAGCTTGGTTCCAGCTAACTATGGCTACACCTTC. Amino acids: CASSLVPANYGYTF.

V usage is TRBV2 and J usage is TRBJ2-2; possibly TRBD2 for D (6 bases). In germline, CDR1 is SNHLY, CDR2 FYNNEI. The V gene lost 6 bases and the J gene lost 4 bases, with 15 bases spanning the gap. This CDR3 is built from 15 residues. The CDR3 coding sequence is TGTGCCAGCAGGGTAGCCGGGGACTTCACCGGGGAGCTGTTTTTT. This translates into CASRVAGDFTGELFF.

This chain joins TRBV5-1 and TRBJ2-1; possible D gene TRBD2, 6 bases. Trimming took 1 base from V and 12 from J, leaving 23 bases between them. The germline gives CDR1 SGHRS, CDR2 YFSETQ. The length of the CDR3 is 16 residues. The CDR3: CASSLRTTNEGSGQFF. The CDR3 DNA reads as TGCGCCAGCAGCTTGCGGACTACTAATGAAGGATCTGGGCAGTTCTTC.

J is TRBJ2-5 and V is TRBV11-2, with unresolved D. CDR1 and CDR2 (germline): SGHAT, FQNNGV. Trimming removed 1 base at V and 5 bases at J, with 14 bases between. This CDR3 has 15 residues. Here the CDR3 reads CASSLVGILRETQYF. CDR3 sequence (DNA): TGTGCCAGCAGCTTAGTTGGTATTTTGAGGGAGACCCAGTACTTC. The complete variable domain, with remaining parts taken from reference TRBV11-2 and TRBJ2-5, reads EAGVAQSPRYKIIEKRQSVAFWCNPISGHATLYWYQQILGQGPKLLIQFQNNGVVDDSQLPKDRFSAERLKGVDSTLKIQPAKLEDSAVYLCASSLVGILRETQYFGPGTRLLVL.

V and J are TRBV18 and TRBJ2-1; 9 positions match TRBD1. J lost 6 bases, V lost 3 bases, and 0 bases had no gene match. Germline CDR1 KGHSH, CDR2 LQKENI. The CDR3 contains 13 residues. The CDR3 loop is CASSPTGGNEQFF. CDR3 nucleotide sequence: TGTGCCAGCTCACCGACAGGGGGCAATGAGCAGTTCTTC.

The chain employs TRBV7-2 and TRBJ2-3; 16 positions agree with TRBD2. This CDR3 region has 17 residues. The ends lost 5 bases at V and 5 bases at J; junction bases unmatched: 7. The germline V gene encodes CDR1 SGHTA and CDR2 FQGNSA. In nucleotides, the CDR3 is TGTGCCAGCAGCCTGGGGACTAGCGGGAGGGCCCGAGATACGCAGTATTTT. This translates into CASSLGTSGRARDTQYF.

This chain uses TRBV3-1 (or the pseudogene TRBV3-2) with TRBJ2-3; 9 nucleotides align to TRBD2. The CDR3 length is 17 residues. Germline trimming cut 1 base from V and 6 bases from J; bases unmatched to any gene: 11. CDR1 is LGHDT and CDR2 is YNNKEL in the germline V gene (reference sequence). CDR3 in DNA: TGTGCCAGCAGCCAAGGCTGGCTAGCGGGATCCACGGATACGCAGTATTTT. Its protein is CASSQGWLAGSTDTQYF.

This chain links TRBV18 with TRBJ2-3, with 7 positions matching TRBD2. The CDR3 has 16 residues. Trimming cost V 3 bases and J 3 bases; bases outside gene matches: 9. The germline gives CDR1 KGHSH, CDR2 LQKENI. The CDR3 DNA reads TGTGCCAGCTCACCTAAGGCGTCTAGCGGTACAGATACGCAGTATTTT. This sequence encodes CASSPKASSGTDTQYF. The full variable domain, with the rest looked up from reference TRBV18 and TRBJ2-3, is NAGVMQNPRHLVRRRGQEARLRCSPMKGHSHVYWYRQLPEEGLKFMVYLQKENIIDESGMPKERFSAEFPKEGPSILRIQQVVRGDSAAYFCASSPKASSGTDTQYFGPGTRLTVL.